This T cell receptor (beta chain) was sequenced in a study of CD8 T cells in Susac syndrome. CD8+ and CD4+ T cells taken from blood had their TCR beta sequenced. Purification of the CD8+ and CD4+ T cells relied on negative isolation, and TEMRA cells underwent FACS enrichment. Germline CDR1 MGHDK, CDR2 SYGVNS. V lost 6 bases, J lost 4 bases, and 17 bases stayed unmatched. This CDR3 has 17 residues. When the RNA was reverse transcribed, random hexamers were used with an input of about 0.5 to 1 ug. By means of immunoSEQ multiplex PCR, TCR beta CDR3 spanning 54 Vbeta and 13 Jbeta underwent amplification. A single record per CDR3 protein comes from TCRdb applying MiXCR to the immunoSEQ multiplex PCR reads. The table includes about 200,000 distinct CDR3 sequences, roughly 96% detected once.

The clonotype was recovered from a human donor in good health. The sample was CD4+ T cells from PBMCs. The rearrangement joins TRBV25-1 to TRBJ2-5, with 7 bases aligning to TRBD2. The CDR3 region has the DNA TGTGCCAGCAGCGGGGGGACGGGCTCTAAGACGGGAGAGACCCAGTACTTC. Encoded protein: CASSGGTGSKTGETQYF.